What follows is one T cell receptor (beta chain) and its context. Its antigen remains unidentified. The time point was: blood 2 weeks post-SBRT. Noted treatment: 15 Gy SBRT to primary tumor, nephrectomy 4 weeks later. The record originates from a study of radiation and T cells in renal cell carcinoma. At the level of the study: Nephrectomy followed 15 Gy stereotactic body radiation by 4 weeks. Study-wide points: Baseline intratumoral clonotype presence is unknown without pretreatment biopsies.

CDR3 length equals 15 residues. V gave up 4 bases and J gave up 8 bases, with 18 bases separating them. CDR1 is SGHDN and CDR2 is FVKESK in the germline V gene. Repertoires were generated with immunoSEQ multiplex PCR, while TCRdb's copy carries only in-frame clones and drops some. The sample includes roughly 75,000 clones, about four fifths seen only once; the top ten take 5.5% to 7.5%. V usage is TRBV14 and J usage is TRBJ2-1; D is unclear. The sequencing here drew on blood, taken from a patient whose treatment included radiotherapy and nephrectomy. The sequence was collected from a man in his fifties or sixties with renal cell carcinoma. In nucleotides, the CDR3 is TGTGCCAGCAGCCGGTTCGAGGCTATGAGGCATGAGCAGTTCTTC. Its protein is CASSRFEAMRHEQFF.